Listed below are T cell receptor beta chains from one sample, sequenced in a study of OX40 agonist ivuxolimab in advanced cancers. Generated by immunoSEQ multiplex PCR, the TCRdb table keeps only in-frame clones and is missing some. The sample comprises about 35,000 clones, roughly 92% of which are singletons, and approximately 22% rests with the top ten. Material: CD4+ or CD8+ T cells sorted from blood, obtained in a trial of the OX40 agonist ivuxolimab. All receptors derive from an adult with an advanced solid tumor such as melanoma, head and neck, liver or kidney cancer. CDR3s include the opening cysteine and the closing phenylalanine or tryptophan. The order of the fields is V gene, clone size, J gene, D gene, CDR3 DNA, CDR3 protein. A D gene is named only where the DNA matches it firmly. Clone sizes are given selectively: once, few, many, or a class where the clone is expanded.

v_call: TRBV5-1
clone_size: NA
j_call: TRBJ2-3
d_call: TRBD2
cdr3_nt: TGCGCCAGCAGCACCGGACTAGCGGCAGATACGCAGTATTTT
cdr3_aa: CASSTGLAADTQYF

v_call: TRBV30
clone_size: NA
j_call: TRBJ2-4
d_call: TRBD2
cdr3_nt: TGTGCCTGGAGTGCTCTACTAGCGGGAGGGGTAGCCAAAAACATTCAGTACTTC
cdr3_aa: CAWSALLAGGVAKNIQYF

v_call: TRBV11-3
clone_size: NA
j_call: TRBJ2-7
d_call: TRBD1
cdr3_nt: TGTGCCAGCAGCTACTCCGGGACAGGGACCTACGAGCAGTACTTC
cdr3_aa: CASSYSGTGTYEQYF

v_call: TRBV4-3
clone_size: NA
j_call: TRBJ2-2
d_call: NA
cdr3_nt: TGCGCCAGCAGCCAAGGGGGGACGCCGACAGCCGGGGAGCTGTTTTTT
cdr3_aa: CASSQGGTPTAGELFF

v_call: TRBV6-1
clone_size: few
j_call: TRBJ2-5
d_call: NA
cdr3_nt: TGTGCCAGCAGTGAGGGCAGACTAGGGGGGTGGGAGACCCAGTACTTC
cdr3_aa: CASSEGRLGGWETQYF

v_call: TRBV7-3
clone_size: NA
j_call: TRBJ2-1
d_call: NA
cdr3_nt: TGTGCCAGCAGCCAAGGACTACCCCCCTACAATGAGCAGTTCTTC
cdr3_aa: CASSQGLPPYNEQFF

v_call: TRBV9
clone_size: once
j_call: TRBJ2-1
d_call: NA
cdr3_nt: TGTGCCAGCAGCGTAACCTATTACAATGAGCAGTTCTTC
cdr3_aa: CASSVTYYNEQFF

v_call: TRBV19
clone_size: once
j_call: TRBJ2-5
d_call: TRBD2
cdr3_nt: TGTGCCAGTAGTATTTGGTCCGGGAGGGTTAAAGAGACCCAGTACTTC
cdr3_aa: CASSIWSGRVKETQYF

v_call: TRBV27
clone_size: NA
j_call: TRBJ2-2
d_call: NA
cdr3_nt: TGTGCCAGCAGTTTATCTGTGACCGGGGAGCTGTTTTTT
cdr3_aa: CASSLSVTGELFF

v_call: TRBV27
clone_size: NA
j_call: TRBJ2-7
d_call: NA
cdr3_nt: TGTGCCAGCAGTTTACAGGGGCCCGTAAACGAGCAGTACTTC
cdr3_aa: CASSLQGPVNEQYF

v_call: TRBV28
clone_size: NA
j_call: TRBJ2-7
d_call: NA
cdr3_nt: TGTGCCAGCAGTTTATGGGGCGGGTTCTACGAGCAGTACTTC
cdr3_aa: CASSLWGGFYEQYF

v_call: TRBV10-3
clone_size: NA
j_call: TRBJ2-7
d_call: NA
cdr3_nt: TGTGCCATCAGACCACAGAGGGCCGGGGCCTACGAGCAGTACTTC
cdr3_aa: CAIRPQRAGAYEQYF

v_call: TRBV4-3
clone_size: once
j_call: TRBJ2-7
d_call: NA
cdr3_nt: TGCGCCAGCAGCCAAAGCACTTCGACACCCTACGAGCAGTACTTC
cdr3_aa: CASSQSTSTPYEQYF

v_call: TRBV4-3
clone_size: NA
j_call: TRBJ1-1
d_call: NA
cdr3_nt: TGCGCCAGCAGCCCAAGTGGGGCTGAAGCTTTCTTT
cdr3_aa: CASSPSGAEAFF

v_call: TRBV28
clone_size: NA
j_call: TRBJ1-1
d_call: NA
cdr3_nt: TGTGCCAGCAGTTCGGCAGGGATGGGCACTGAAGCTTTCTTT
cdr3_aa: CASSSAGMGTEAFF

v_call: TRBV6-1
clone_size: few
j_call: TRBJ2-3
d_call: NA
cdr3_nt: TGTGCCAGCAGTGGAGGGCAGGATACGGATACGCAGTATTTT
cdr3_aa: CASSGGQDTDTQYF

v_call: TRBV27
clone_size: NA
j_call: TRBJ2-7
d_call: NA
cdr3_nt: TGTGCCAGCAGTTTATCCGGCTACGAGCAGTACTTC
cdr3_aa: CASSLSGYEQYF

v_call: TRBV28
clone_size: once
j_call: TRBJ1-5
d_call: NA
cdr3_nt: TGTGCCAGCAGTCCTGGGACGGCCTCGACCCAGCATTTT
cdr3_aa: CASSPGTASTQHF

v_call: TRBV28
clone_size: NA
j_call: TRBJ1-5
d_call: TRBD1
cdr3_nt: TGTGCCAGCAGTTTTACCCGGGACAGGGTTGGGAGTATGGGCAATCAGCCCCAGCATTTT
cdr3_aa: CASSFTRDRVGSMGNQPQHF

v_call: TRBV2
clone_size: NA
j_call: TRBJ2-3
d_call: TRBD2
cdr3_nt: TGTGCCAGCAGCCCCGGGACTAGCGGGAGGCCCTCCTCAGATACGCAGTATTTT
cdr3_aa: CASSPGTSGRPSSDTQYF

v_call: TRBV29-1
clone_size: NA
j_call: TRBJ2-7
d_call: NA
cdr3_nt: TGCACCGGTCCCCTTGGCGGCACCTACGAGCAGTACTTC
cdr3_aa: CTGPLGGTYEQYF

v_call: TRBV7-2
clone_size: NA
j_call: TRBJ2-5
d_call: TRBD2
cdr3_nt: TGTGCCAGCAGCTTACTAGCGGGAGAGACCCAGTACTTC
cdr3_aa: CASSLLAGETQYF

v_call: TRBV5-6
clone_size: NA
j_call: TRBJ2-1
d_call: TRBD2
cdr3_nt: TGTGCCAGCAGCCCGGGACTAGCGGGCCCCGCGGGGAATGAGCAGTTCTTC
cdr3_aa: CASSPGLAGPAGNEQFF

v_call: TRBV5-1
clone_size: NA
j_call: TRBJ2-3
d_call: TRBD1
cdr3_nt: TGCGCCAGCAGCGCTTCCGGGACAGGGGCCCAAACACGAACAGATACGCAGTATTTT
cdr3_aa: CASSASGTGAQTRTDTQYF

v_call: TRBV6-5
clone_size: NA
j_call: TRBJ2-5
d_call: TRBD1
cdr3_nt: TGTGCCAGCAGTTACGGGACAGGGGGCTTCGAGACCCAGTACTTC
cdr3_aa: CASSYGTGGFETQYF

v_call: TRBV5-1
clone_size: NA
j_call: TRBJ2-7
d_call: NA
cdr3_nt: TGCGCCAGCAGCTTGTCGTGGGGTTCCTACGAGCAGTACTTC
cdr3_aa: CASSLSWGSYEQYF

v_call: TRBV29-1
clone_size: NA
j_call: TRBJ2-7
d_call: NA
cdr3_nt: TGCAGCGCCGAGGGGGCCTACGAGCAGTACTTC
cdr3_aa: CSAEGAYEQYF

v_call: TRBV5-1
clone_size: NA
j_call: TRBJ2-6
d_call: NA
cdr3_nt: TGCGCCAGCAGCTTGGCATCCCCCATCTCTGGGGCCAACGTCCTGACTTTC
cdr3_aa: CASSLASPISGANVLTF

v_call: TRBV7-9
clone_size: NA
j_call: TRBJ2-7
d_call: NA
cdr3_nt: TGTGCCAGCAGCCCCCCCGGGGGAGCCTACGAGCAGTACTTC
cdr3_aa: CASSPPGGAYEQYF

v_call: TRBV15
clone_size: few
j_call: TRBJ2-3
d_call: NA
cdr3_nt: TGTGCCACCAGCCGGGGGCCAGGGGTCACAGATACGCAGTATTTT
cdr3_aa: CATSRGPGVTDTQYF

v_call: TRBV19
clone_size: NA
j_call: TRBJ1-1
d_call: TRBD1
cdr3_nt: TGTGCCAGTAGTCTATTCAGGGGGGGCGTCACTGAAGCTTTCTTT
cdr3_aa: CASSLFRGGVTEAFF

v_call: TRBV5-1
clone_size: NA
j_call: TRBJ2-7
d_call: NA
cdr3_nt: TGCGCCAGCAGCTTGACCCCTGTTGTGCGGGAGCAGTACTTC
cdr3_aa: CASSLTPVVREQYF

v_call: TRBV2
clone_size: NA
j_call: TRBJ2-4
d_call: TRBD1
cdr3_nt: TGTGCCAGCAGTGAATTTACAGGGGGGACCAAAAACATTCAGTACTTC
cdr3_aa: CASSEFTGGTKNIQYF

v_call: TRBV27
clone_size: once
j_call: TRBJ2-7
d_call: NA
cdr3_nt: TGTGCCAGCAGTCCAAACTCCTACGAGCAGTACTTC
cdr3_aa: CASSPNSYEQYF

v_call: TRBV4-3
clone_size: NA
j_call: TRBJ2-1
d_call: TRBD1
cdr3_nt: TGCGCCAGCAGCCAAGGGACAGGCCGGACGAATGAGCAGTTCTTC
cdr3_aa: CASSQGTGRTNEQFF

v_call: TRBV27
clone_size: NA
j_call: TRBJ2-7
d_call: NA
cdr3_nt: TGTGCCAGCAGTAGCTCCTACGAGCAGTACTTC
cdr3_aa: CASSSSYEQYF

v_call: TRBV5-4
clone_size: NA
j_call: TRBJ1-4
d_call: TRBD1
cdr3_nt: TGTGCCAGCAGCCTGGGACAGTTCAATGAAAAACTGTTTTTT
cdr3_aa: CASSLGQFNEKLFF

v_call: TRBV15
clone_size: NA
j_call: TRBJ1-2
d_call: TRBD1
cdr3_nt: TGTGCCACCAGCATGGGACAGGGGAAATACTATGGCTACACCTTC
cdr3_aa: CATSMGQGKYYGYTF

v_call: TRBV11-3
clone_size: NA
j_call: TRBJ2-7
d_call: NA
cdr3_nt: TGTGCCAGCAGCTTAGGGGGGTCTGGGCCCCTCGAGCAGTACTTC
cdr3_aa: CASSLGGSGPLEQYF

v_call: TRBV27
clone_size: NA
j_call: TRBJ2-5
d_call: TRBD2
cdr3_nt: TGTGCCAGCAGTTTATGGGGACTACCGGAGACCCAGTACTTC
cdr3_aa: CASSLWGLPETQYF

v_call: TRBV13
clone_size: NA
j_call: TRBJ2-5
d_call: NA
cdr3_nt: TGTGCCAGCAGCGTTAGATGGGAGACCCAGTACTTC
cdr3_aa: CASSVRWETQYF